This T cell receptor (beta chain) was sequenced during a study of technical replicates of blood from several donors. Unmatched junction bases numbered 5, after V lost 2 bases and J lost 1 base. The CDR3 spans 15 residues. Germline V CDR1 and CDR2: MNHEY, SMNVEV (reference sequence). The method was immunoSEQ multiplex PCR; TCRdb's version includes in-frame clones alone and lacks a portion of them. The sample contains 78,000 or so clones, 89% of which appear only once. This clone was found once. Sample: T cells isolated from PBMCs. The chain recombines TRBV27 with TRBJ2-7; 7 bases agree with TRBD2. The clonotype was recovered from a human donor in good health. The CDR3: CASSLRIAGSYEQYF. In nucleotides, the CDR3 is TGTGCCAGCAGTTTAAGAATAGCGGGTTCCTACGAGCAGTACTTC.